Below, one TCR beta chain is given with its context. Its antigen is as yet unknown. 5'RACE with constant-segment primers yielded barcoded, UMI-tagged TCR alpha and TCR beta cDNA libraries. TCRdb re-analysed the 5' RACE reads in MiXCR, keeping a single row per CDR3 protein. The sample has 80,000 to 95,000 distinct CDR3 sequences; nearly 25% are singletons. This specimen comes from a study of T-cell memory formation after mild COVID-19. Findings of the study overall: Within pre-infection memory, some responding clones were found, suggesting cross-reactive memory joined.

Looked up from germline, CDR1 is SGHVS and CDR2 is FNYEAQ. The CDR3 is 15 residues long. Trimming removed 1 base at V and 0 bases at J, with 10 bases between. J is TRBJ2-7 and V is TRBV7-6; D possibly corresponds to TRBD1 (5 bases). Sequenced: PBMCs or a T cell subset sorted from them (not recorded which). The TCR originated in a young man who had mild COVID-19 (a few samples of this study predate the infection). Cell type and time point are not known. The CDR3 DNA reads TGTGCCAGCAGCTTAGTAGACAGTCCCTCCTACGAGCAGTACTTC. Encoded protein: CASSLVDSPSYEQYF.